This TCR beta chain was found in a study of blood T cell repertoires in COVID-19. About the study: COVID-19 samples from acute and convalescent phases originated in the United States, Italy and Spain. Sample material is recorded as cDNA or gDNA derived from T cells, B-cell-depleted T cells, or PBMCs.

Per the original data handling: Cell counts per sample came from amplifying reference gene primers. Using immunoSEQ multiplex PCR, the repertoire was profiled, and TCRdb retains in-frame clones only, with some absent. V, J and clone size reflect that table, while D and trimming were determined from the DNA. Of around 110,000 clones detected, around four fifths appear once; the ten largest clones hold 7% to 9.5%. The table lists this clone with a count of one. There are 14 residues in the CDR3. The V end was cut by 0 bases, the J end by 4 bases, with 10 bases between. Germline values: CDR1 SGHRS, CDR2 YFSETQ.

Sequenced sample: peripheral blood. This clonotype was sampled from a man in his 70s with active or convalescent COVID-19. The chain joins TRBV5-1 to TRBJ1-1; D not resolved. The CDR3 spells CASSLDLISTEAFF. The CDR3 coding sequence is TGCGCCAGCAGCTTGGACCTAATAAGCACTGAAGCTTTCTTT.